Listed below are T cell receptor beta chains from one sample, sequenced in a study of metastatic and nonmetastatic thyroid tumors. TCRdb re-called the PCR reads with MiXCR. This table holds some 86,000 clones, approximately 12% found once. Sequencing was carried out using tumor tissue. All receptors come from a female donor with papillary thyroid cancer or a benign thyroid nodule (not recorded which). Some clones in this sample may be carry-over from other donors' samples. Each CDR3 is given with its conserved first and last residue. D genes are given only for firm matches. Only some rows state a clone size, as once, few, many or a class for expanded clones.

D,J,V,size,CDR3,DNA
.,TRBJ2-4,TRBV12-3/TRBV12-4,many,CASSLRENIQYF,TGTGCCAGCAGTTTGAGGGAAAACATTCAGTACTTC
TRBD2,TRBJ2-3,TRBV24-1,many,CATSDLGREGLDTQYF,TGTGCCACCAGTGATTTAGGGCGGGAGGGCCTAGATACGCAGTATTTT
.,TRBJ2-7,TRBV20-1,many,CSARLTGEPYEQYF,TGCAGTGCTAGACTGACAGGCGAACCCTACGAGCAGTACTTC
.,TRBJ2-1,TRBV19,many,CASSIGTPHSSYNEQFF,TGTGCCAGTAGTATCGGTACTCCCCATAGCTCCTACAATGAGCAGTTCTTC
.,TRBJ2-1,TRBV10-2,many,CASSETESYNEQFF,TGCGCCAGCAGTGAGACTGAAAGCTACAATGAGCAGTTCTTC
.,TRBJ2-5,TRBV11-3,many,CASSSQGGETQYF,TGTGCCAGCAGCTCGCAGGGTGGAGAGACCCAGTACTTC
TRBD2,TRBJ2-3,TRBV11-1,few,CASSLSASGKTDTQYF,TGTGCCAGCAGCTTATCGGCTAGCGGGAAGACAGATACGCAGTATTTT
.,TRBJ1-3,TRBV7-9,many,CASSSTGLSGNTIYF,TGTGCCAGCAGTTCGACGGGCCTCTCTGGAAACACCATATATTTT
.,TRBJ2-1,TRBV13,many,CASSSRGGDKAEQFF,TGTGCCAGCAGCTCGAGGGGAGGGGACAAGGCTGAGCAGTTCTTC
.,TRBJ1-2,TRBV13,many,CASSPPRVGGYTF,TGTGCCAGCTCCCCCCCCAGGGTCGGAGGCTACACCTTC
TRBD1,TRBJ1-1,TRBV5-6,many,CASSLGGQGGEAFF,TGTGCCAGCAGCTTGGGCGGACAGGGGGGAGAAGCTTTCTTT
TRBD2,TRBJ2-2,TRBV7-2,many,CASRGLAVNTGELFF,TGTGCCAGCAGGGGACTAGCGGTAAACACCGGGGAGCTGTTTTTT
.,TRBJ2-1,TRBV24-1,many,CATSDPRVVAYNEQFF,TGTGCCACCAGTGACCCTCGAGTAGTCGCCTACAATGAGCAGTTCTTC
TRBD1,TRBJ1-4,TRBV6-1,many,CASSQDRAAEKLFF,TGTGCCAGCAGTCAGGACAGGGCTGCGGAAAAACTGTTTTTT
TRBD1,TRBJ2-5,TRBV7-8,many,CASSPRTGGPQGTQYF,TGTGCCAGCAGCCCCCGGACAGGGGGCCCCCAGGGGACCCAGTACTTC
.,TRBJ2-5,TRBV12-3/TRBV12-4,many,CASSFLVGPETQYF,TGTGCCAGCAGTTTTTTAGTAGGGCCGGAGACCCAGTACTTC
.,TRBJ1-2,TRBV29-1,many,CSVEHSTYGYTF,TGCAGCGTTGAACATAGCACCTATGGCTACACCTTC
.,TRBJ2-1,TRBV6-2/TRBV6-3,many,CASRRDERVYNEQFF,TGTGCCAGCAGGAGGGATGAAAGGGTCTACAATGAGCAGTTCTTC
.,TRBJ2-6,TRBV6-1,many,CATRSTGANVLTF,TGTGCCACCAGGTCTACCGGGGCCAACGTCCTGACTTTC
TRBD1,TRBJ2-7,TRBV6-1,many,CASSGWGTGYEQYF,TGTGCCAGCAGTGGTTGGGGGACAGGCTACGAGCAGTACTTC
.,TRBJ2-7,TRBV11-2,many,CASSLGGTSYEQYF,TGTGCCAGCAGCTTAGGTGGGACCTCCTACGAGCAGTACTTC
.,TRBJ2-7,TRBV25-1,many,CASSDSTLIHYEQYF,TGTGCCAGCAGTGACTCGACTTTGATACACTACGAGCAGTACTTC
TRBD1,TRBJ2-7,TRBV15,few,CATSSQGAYEQYF,TGTGCCACCAGTAGCCAGGGGGCCTACGAGCAGTACTTC
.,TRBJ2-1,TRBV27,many,CASSALYSSYNEQFF,TGTGCCAGCAGTGCCCTCTATAGCTCCTACAATGAGCAGTTCTTC
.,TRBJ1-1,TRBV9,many,CASRGSETEAFF,TGTGCCAGCAGGGGAAGCGAAACTGAAGCTTTCTTT
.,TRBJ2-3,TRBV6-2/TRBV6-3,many,CASSRSSTDTQYF,TGTGCCAGCAGCCGTAGTAGCACAGATACGCAGTATTTT
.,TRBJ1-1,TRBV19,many,CASSINSRTEAFF,TGTGCCAGTAGTATTAATTCTCGTACTGAAGCTTTCTTT
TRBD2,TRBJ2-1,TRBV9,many,CASSVGLAGDNEQFF,TGTGCCAGCAGCGTCGGACTAGCGGGGGACAATGAGCAGTTCTTC
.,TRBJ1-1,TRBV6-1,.,CASSDLTTRDLF,TGTGCCAGCAGTGACCTGACAACACGAGATTTATTT
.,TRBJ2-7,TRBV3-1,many,CASSQGVGSYEQYF,TGTGCCAGCAGCCAAGGGGTCGGTTCGTACGAGCAGTACTTC
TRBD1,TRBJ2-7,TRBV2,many,CASISDRGTVAYF,TGTGCCAGCATTTCGGACAGGGGGACTGTGGCGTACTTC
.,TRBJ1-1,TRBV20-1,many,CSARAGGAGRNTEAFF,TGCAGTGCTAGAGCCGGGGGTGCAGGGCGGAACACTGAAGCTTTCTTT
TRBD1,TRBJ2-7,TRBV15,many,CATSRADRNREQYF,TGTGCCACCAGCAGAGCGGACAGGAACAGGGAGCAGTACTTC
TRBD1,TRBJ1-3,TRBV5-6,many,CASSFGSGTGRHTIYF,TGTGCCAGCAGCTTCGGATCCGGGACAGGGAGGCACACCATATATTTT
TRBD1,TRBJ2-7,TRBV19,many,CASSIGQGTYEQYF,TGTGCCAGTAGTATAGGACAGGGCACCTACGAGCAGTACTTC
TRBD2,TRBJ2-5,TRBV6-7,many,CASATGGEETQYF,TGTGCCAGCGCAACGGGAGGGGAAGAGACCCAGTACTTC
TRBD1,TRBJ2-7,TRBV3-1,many,CASSPSTGVYEQYF,TGTGCCAGCAGCCCATCGACAGGGGTCTACGAGCAGTACTTC
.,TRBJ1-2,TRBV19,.,CASTYPGGNYGYTF,TGTGCCAGTACCTATCCCGGCGGCAACTATGGCTACACCTTC
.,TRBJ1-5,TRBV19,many,CASSDEAGANQPQHF,TGTGCCAGTAGCGACGAAGCAGGGGCCAATCAGCCCCAGCATTTT
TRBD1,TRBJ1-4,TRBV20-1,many,CSADTGVDEKLFF,TGCAGTGCAGACACAGGGGTAGATGAAAAACTGTTTTTT
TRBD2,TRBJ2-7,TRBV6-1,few,CASRGLAGPNEQYF,TGTGCCAGCAGAGGCCTAGCGGGACCGAACGAGCAGTACTTC
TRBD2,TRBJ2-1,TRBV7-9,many,CASSLAVAGGERFF,TGTGCCAGCAGCTTAGCGGTAGCGGGGGGGGAGCGGTTCTTC
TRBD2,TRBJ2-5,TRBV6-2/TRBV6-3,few,CASSTEGTRGWETQYF,TGTGCCAGCAGTACCGAGGGGACTAGAGGTTGGGAGACCCAGTACTTC
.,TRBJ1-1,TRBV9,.,CASSTRGGTEAFF,TGTGCCAGCAGCACAAGGGGGGGAACTGAAGCTTTCTTT
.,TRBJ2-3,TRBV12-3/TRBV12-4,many,CASSYRADTQYF,TGTGCCAGCAGTTACAGGGCAGATACGCAGTATTTT
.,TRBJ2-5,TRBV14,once,CASSVAQWFDTQYF,TGTGCCAGCAGCGTAGCACAGTGGTTCGATACCCAGTACTTC
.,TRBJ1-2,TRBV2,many,CASSAPNYGYTF,TGTGCCAGCAGTGCACCTAACTATGGCTACACCTTC
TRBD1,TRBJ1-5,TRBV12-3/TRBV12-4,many,CASSLRGGWQPQHF,TGTGCCAGCAGTTTACGAGGGGGCTGGCAGCCCCAGCATTTT
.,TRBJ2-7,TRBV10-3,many,CAIRTSGGTSYEQYF,TGTGCCATCCGAACTTCAGGGGGGACCTCCTACGAGCAGTACTTC
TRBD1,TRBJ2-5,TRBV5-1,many,CASSLEQGPQYQETQYF,TGCGCCAGCAGTTTAGAACAGGGGCCGCAGTACCAAGAGACCCAGTACTTC
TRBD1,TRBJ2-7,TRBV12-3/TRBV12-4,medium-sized,CASSPRQGYYEQYF,TGTGCCAGCAGTCCCCGACAGGGATACTACGAGCAGTACTTC
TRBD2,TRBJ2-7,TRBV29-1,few,CIVDGRGDEQYF,TGCATCGTTGACGGCCGGGGGGACGAGCAGTACTTC
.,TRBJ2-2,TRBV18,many,CASSPLDMNTGELFF,TGTGCCAGCTCACCACTGGACATGAACACCGGGGAGCTGTTTTTT
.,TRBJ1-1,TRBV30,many,CAWGLGLWGNTEAFF,TGTGCCTGGGGTTTAGGTCTGTGGGGGAACACTGAAGCTTTCTTT
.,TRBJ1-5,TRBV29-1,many,CSVAGNSNQPQHF,TGCAGCGTTGCAGGGAATAGCAATCAGCCCCAGCATTTT
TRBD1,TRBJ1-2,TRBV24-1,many,CATSDPGQGDGYTF,TGTGCCACCAGTGACCCGGGACAGGGCGATGGTTACACCTTC
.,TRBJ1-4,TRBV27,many,CASRPGGRPREKLFF,TGTGCCAGCAGGCCCGGGGGGAGGCCTCGGGAAAAACTGTTTTTT
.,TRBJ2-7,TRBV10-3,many,CATHSEGGEQYF,TGTGCCACCCATTCGGAAGGGGGCGAGCAGTACTTC
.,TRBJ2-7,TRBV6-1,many,CASSEAGVGRWHYEQYF,TGTGCCAGCAGTGAAGCGGGGGTCGGCAGGTGGCACTACGAGCAGTACTTC
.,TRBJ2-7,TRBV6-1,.,CASIPGSDRRTYEQYF,TGTGCCAGCATACCTGGGAGTGACAGGCGTACCTACGAGCAGTACTTC